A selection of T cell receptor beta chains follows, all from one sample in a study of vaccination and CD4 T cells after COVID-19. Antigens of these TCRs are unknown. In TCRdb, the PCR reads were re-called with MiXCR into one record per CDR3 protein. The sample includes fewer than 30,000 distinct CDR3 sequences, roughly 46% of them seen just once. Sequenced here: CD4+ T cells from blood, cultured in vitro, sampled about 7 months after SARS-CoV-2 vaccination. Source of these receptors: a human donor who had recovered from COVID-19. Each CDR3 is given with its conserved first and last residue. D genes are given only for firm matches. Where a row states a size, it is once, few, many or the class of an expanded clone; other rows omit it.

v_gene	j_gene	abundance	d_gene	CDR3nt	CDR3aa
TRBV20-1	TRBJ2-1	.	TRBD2	TGCAGTGCTAGCCGGACCGGGACTAGCGGGAATGAGCAGTTCTTC	CSASRTGTSGNEQFF
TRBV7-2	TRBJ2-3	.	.	TGTGCCAGCAGCTTAGTTTCGAATACGCAGTATTTT	CASSLVSNTQYF
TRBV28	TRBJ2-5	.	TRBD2	TGTGCCAGCAGCCTAGCGGGAGCGTCGGCACCCCAAGAGACCCAGTACTTC	CASSLAGASAPQETQYF
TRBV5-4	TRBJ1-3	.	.	TGTGCCAGCAGCCAAGAAGGGGCCCACTCTGGAAACACCATATATTTT	CASSQEGAHSGNTIYF
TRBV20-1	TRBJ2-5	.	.	TGCAGTGCTAGAGATCGGGGGGAGACCCAGTACTTC	CSARDRGETQYF
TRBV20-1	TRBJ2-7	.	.	TGCAGTGCTAACCGGGACTCCTACGAGCAGTACTTC	CSANRDSYEQYF
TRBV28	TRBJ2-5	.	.	TGTGCCAGCGCGCGAGGAGGAGTGAAAGAGACCCAGTACTTC	CASARGGVKETQYF
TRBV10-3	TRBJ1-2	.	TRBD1	TGTGCCACCGGGGGACAGGAGGGCTATGGCTACACCTTC	CATGGQEGYGYTF
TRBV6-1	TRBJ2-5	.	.	TGTGCCAGCAGTGAGATAGGGGGTCGGGAGACCCAGTACTTC	CASSEIGGRETQYF
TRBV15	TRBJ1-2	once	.	TGTGCCACCAGCCTGGAGGCATCCCTATATGGCTACACCTTC	CATSLEASLYGYTF
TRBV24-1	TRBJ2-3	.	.	TGTGCCACCAGTGATACGGGTCGTGGCACAGATACGCAGTATTTT	CATSDTGRGTDTQYF
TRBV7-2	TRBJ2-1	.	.	TGTGCCAGCAGCTTAGGTCCTGATGAGCAGTTCTTC	CASSLGPDEQFF
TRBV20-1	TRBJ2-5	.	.	TGCAGTGCTAGAGGCAGACCGTCCAACCAAGAGACCCAGTACTTC	CSARGRPSNQETQYF
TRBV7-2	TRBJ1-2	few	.	TGTGCCAGCAGCTTAGGATCTTACGCCAGTGGCTACACCTTC	CASSLGSYASGYTF
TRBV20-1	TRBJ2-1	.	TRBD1	TGCAGTGCATTCCACCGGGACAGGGGGAATGAGCAGTTCTTC	CSAFHRDRGNEQFF
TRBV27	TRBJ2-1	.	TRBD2	TGTGCCAGCAGTCGCGGGAGGAGCTCCTACAATGAGCAGTTCTTC	CASSRGRSSYNEQFF
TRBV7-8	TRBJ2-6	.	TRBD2	TGTGCCAGCAGCTTATCCAACGGGGGGGGTGACTCTGGGGCCAACGTCCTGACTTTC	CASSLSNGGGDSGANVLTF
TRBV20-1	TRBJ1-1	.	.	TGCAGTGCTAGAGCGCCGGTGGGACTGAGGATCACTGAAGCTTTCTTT	CSARAPVGLRITEAFF
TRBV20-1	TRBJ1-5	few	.	TGCAGTGCTAGAACGGGTTATGAGAGCAATCAGCCCCAGCATTTT	CSARTGYESNQPQHF
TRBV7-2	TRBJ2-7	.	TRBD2	TGTGCCAGCAGCCGTAGCGGGAGTTCAACCTACGAGCAGTACTTC	CASSRSGSSTYEQYF
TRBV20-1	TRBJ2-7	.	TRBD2	TGCAGTGCAAGCCGAGGACTAGCCAACTCCTACGAGCAGTACTTC	CSASRGLANSYEQYF
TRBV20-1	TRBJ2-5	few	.	TGCAGTGGAGGTGGGTTAGGGTCAGGAGAGACCCAGTACTTC	CSGGGLGSGETQYF
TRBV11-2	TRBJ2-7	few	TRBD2	TGTGCCAGCAGCTCGGGGGGACTAGCGGGAGATTACGAGCAGTACTTC	CASSSGGLAGDYEQYF
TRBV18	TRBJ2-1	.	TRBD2	TGTGCCAGCTCACCGGTAGCGGGAGGGACCTACAATGAGCAGTTCTTC	CASSPVAGGTYNEQFF
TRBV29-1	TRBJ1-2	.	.	TGCAGCGTTGAAGTTCGGTGGCCGAACTATGGCTACACCTTC	CSVEVRWPNYGYTF